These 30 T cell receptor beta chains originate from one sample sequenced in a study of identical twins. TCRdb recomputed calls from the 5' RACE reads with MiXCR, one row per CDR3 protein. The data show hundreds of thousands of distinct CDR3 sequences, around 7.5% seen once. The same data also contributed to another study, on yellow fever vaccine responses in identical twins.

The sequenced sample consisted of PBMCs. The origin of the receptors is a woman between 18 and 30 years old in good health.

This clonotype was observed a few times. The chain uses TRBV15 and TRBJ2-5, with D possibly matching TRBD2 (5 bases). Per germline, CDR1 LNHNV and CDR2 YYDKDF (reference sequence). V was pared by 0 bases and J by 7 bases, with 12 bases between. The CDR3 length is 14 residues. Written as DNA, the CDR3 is TGTGCCACCAGCAGAGAGAGCGGTCTTGTGACCCAGTACTTC. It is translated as CATSRESGLVTQYF.

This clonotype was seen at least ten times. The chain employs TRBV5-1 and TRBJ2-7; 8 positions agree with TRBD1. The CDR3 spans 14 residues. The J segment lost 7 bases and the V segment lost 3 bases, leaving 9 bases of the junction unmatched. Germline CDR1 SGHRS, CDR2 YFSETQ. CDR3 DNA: TGCGCCAGCAGCTCCGGGACAGGCCAAGTGGAGCAGTACTTC. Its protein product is CASSSGTGQVEQYF.

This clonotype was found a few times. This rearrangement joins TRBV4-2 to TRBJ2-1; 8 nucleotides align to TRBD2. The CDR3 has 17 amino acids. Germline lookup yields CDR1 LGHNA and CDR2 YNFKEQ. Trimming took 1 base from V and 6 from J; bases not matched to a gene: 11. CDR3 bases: TGTGCCAGCAGCCAAGCTCCACTCAGCGGGAGAAGCAATGAGCAGTTCTTC. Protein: CASSQAPLSGRSNEQFF.

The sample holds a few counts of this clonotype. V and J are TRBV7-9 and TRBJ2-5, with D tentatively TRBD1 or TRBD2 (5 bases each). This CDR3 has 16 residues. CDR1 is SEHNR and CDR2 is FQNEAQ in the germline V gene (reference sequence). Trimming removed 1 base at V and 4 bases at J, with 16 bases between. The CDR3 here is CASSLDGAGPGETQYF. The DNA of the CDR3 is TGTGCCAGCAGCTTAGACGGGGCAGGCCCAGGAGAGACCCAGTACTTC.

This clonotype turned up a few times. In DNA, the CDR3 is TGTGCCAGCCCCTCCCCCATCCTGGAGACCCAGTACTTC. Protein: CASPSPILETQYF. The J gene is TRBJ2-5, the V gene TRBV7-9, with D hard to call. This CDR3 region has 13 residues. Germline CDR1 SEHNR, CDR2 FQNEAQ (reference sequence). Trimming took 8 bases from V and 5 from J, leaving 15 bases between them.

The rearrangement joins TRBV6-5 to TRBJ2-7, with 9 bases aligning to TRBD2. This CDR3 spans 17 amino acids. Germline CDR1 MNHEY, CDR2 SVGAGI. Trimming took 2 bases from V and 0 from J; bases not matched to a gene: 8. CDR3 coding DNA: TGTGCCAGCAGTTACATCTCGACTAGCGGCAACTCCTACGAGCAGTACTTC. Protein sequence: CASSYISTSGNSYEQYF.

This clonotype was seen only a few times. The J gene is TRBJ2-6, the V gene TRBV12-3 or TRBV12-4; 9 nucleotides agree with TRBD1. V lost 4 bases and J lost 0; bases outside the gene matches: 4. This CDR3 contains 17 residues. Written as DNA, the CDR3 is TGTGCCAGCAGTTCGGGACAGGGCTTCTCTGGGGCCAACGTCCTGACTTTC. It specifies CASSSGQGFSGANVLTF.

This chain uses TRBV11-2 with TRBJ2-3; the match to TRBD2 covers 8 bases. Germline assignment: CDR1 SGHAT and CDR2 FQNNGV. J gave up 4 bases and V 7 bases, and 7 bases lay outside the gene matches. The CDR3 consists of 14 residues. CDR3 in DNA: TGTGCCAGCACCGGGGGGGGAGGGGCAGATACGCAGTATTTT. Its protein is CASTGGGGADTQYF.

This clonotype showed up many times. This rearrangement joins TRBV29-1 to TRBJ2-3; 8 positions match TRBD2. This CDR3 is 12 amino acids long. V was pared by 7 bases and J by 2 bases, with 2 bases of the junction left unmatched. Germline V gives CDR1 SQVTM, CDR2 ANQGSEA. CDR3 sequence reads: CSAGLATDTQYF. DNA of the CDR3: TGCAGCGCCGGACTAGCCACAGATACGCAGTATTTT.

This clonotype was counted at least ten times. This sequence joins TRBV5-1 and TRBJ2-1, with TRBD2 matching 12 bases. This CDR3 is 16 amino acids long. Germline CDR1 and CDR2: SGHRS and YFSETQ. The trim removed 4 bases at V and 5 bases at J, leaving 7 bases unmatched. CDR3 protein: CASSVRLAGANNEQFF. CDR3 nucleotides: TGCGCCAGCAGCGTCCGACTAGCGGGGGCCAACAATGAGCAGTTCTTC.

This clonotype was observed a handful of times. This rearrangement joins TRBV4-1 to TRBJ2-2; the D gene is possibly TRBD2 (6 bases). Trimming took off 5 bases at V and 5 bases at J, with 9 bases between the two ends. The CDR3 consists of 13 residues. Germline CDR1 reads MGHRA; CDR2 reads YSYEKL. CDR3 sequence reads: CASSWSGTGELFF. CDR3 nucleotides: TGCGCCAGCAGCTGGAGCGGGACCGGGGAGCTGTTTTTT.

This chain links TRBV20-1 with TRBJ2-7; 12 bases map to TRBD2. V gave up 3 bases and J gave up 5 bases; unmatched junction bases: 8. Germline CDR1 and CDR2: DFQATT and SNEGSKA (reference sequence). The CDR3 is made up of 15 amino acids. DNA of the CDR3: TGCAGTGCTAGTCACCTAGCGGGAGGGCTGGACGAGCAGTACTTC. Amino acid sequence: CSASHLAGGLDEQYF.

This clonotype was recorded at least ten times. The CDR3 sequence: CATSEPGQVPGELFF. The CDR3 bases are TGTGCCACCAGTGAGCCGGGACAGGTCCCCGGGGAGCTGTTTTTT. This sequence joins TRBV24-1 and TRBJ2-2; 8 positions agree with TRBD1. V was pared by 4 bases and J by 6 bases, with 6 bases of the junction left unmatched. The CDR3 is made up of 15 amino acids. The germline gives CDR1 KGHDR, CDR2 SFDVKD.

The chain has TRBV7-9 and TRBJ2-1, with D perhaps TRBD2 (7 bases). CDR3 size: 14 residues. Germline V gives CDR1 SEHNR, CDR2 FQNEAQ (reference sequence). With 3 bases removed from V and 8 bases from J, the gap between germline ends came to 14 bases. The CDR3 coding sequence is TGTGCCAGCAGCTTCACCCGGGGGGCGGATGAGCAGTTCTTC. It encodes CASSFTRGADEQFF. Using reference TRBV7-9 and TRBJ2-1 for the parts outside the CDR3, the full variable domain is DTGVSQNPRHKITKRGQNVTFRCDPISEHNRLYWYRQTLGQGPEFLTYFQNEAQLEKSRLLSDRFSAERPKGSFSTLEIQRTEQGDSAMYLCASSFTRGADEQFFGPGTRLTVL.

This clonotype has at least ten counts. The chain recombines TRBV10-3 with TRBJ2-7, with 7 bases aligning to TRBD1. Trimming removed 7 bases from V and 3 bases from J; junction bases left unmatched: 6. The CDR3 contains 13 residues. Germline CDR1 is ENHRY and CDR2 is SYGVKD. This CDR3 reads CAIKKGAVYEQYF. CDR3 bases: TGTGCCATCAAGAAGGGGGCAGTCTACGAGCAGTACTTC.

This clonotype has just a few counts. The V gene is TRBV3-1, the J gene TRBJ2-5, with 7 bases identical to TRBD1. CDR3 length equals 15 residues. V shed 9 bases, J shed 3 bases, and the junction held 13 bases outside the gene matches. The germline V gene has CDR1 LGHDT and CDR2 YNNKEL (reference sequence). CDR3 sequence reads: CASSSRGLRKETQYF. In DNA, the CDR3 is TGTGCCAGTTCTTCCAGGGGGTTACGGAAAGAGACCCAGTACTTC.

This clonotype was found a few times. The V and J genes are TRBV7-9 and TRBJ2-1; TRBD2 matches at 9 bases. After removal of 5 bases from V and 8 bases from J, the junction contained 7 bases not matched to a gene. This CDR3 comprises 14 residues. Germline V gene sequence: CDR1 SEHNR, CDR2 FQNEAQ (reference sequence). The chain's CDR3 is CASSPIAGADEQFF. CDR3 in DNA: TGTGCCAGCAGCCCTATAGCGGGAGCGGATGAGCAGTTCTTC.

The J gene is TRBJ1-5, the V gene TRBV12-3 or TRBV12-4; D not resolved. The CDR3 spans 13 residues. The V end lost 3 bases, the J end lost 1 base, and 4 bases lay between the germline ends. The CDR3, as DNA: TGTGCCAGCAGTTTCCAAAGCAATCAGCCCCAGCATTTT. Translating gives CASSFQSNQPQHF.

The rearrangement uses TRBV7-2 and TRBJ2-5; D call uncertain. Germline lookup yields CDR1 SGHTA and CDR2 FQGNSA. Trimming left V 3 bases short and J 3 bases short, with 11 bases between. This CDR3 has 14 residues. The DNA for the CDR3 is TGTGCCAGCAGCTTCATCGGTGGGAAAGAGACCCAGTACTTC. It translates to CASSFIGGKETQYF. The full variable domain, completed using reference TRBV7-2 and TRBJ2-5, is GAGVSQSPSNKVTEKGKDVELRCDPISGHTALYWYRQSLGQGLEFLIYFQGNSAPDKSGLPSDRFSAERTGGSVSTLTIQRTQQEDSAVYLCASSFIGGKETQYFGPGTRLLVL.

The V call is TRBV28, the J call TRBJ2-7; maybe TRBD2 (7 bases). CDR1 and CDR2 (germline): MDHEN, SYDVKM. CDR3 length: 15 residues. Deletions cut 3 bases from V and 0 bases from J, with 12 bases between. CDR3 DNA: TGTGCCAGCAGTTTTCGGGGGGCCGGCTCCTACGAGCAGTACGTC. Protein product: CASSFRGAGSYEQYV.

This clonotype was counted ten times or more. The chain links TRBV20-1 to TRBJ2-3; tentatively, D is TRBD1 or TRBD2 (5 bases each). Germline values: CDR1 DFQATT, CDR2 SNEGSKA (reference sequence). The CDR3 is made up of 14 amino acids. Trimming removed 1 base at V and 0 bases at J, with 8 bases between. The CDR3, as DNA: TGCAGTGCTAGAGGGGGCGGGAGCACAGATACGCAGTATTTT. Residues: CSARGGGSTDTQYF.

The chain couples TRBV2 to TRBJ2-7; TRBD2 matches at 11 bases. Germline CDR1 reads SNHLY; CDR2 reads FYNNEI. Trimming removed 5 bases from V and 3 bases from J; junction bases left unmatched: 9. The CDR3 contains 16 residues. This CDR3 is CASSSSSGTSGYEQYF. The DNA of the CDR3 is TGTGCCAGCAGTTCGAGCTCCGGGACTAGCGGCTACGAGCAGTACTTC.

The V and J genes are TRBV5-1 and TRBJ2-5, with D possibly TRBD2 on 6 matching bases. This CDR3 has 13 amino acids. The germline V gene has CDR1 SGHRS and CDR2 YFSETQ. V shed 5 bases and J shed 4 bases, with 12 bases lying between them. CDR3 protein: CASSRDLRETQYF. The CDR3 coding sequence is TGCGCCAGCAGTCGGGACTTGAGAGAGACCCAGTACTTC.

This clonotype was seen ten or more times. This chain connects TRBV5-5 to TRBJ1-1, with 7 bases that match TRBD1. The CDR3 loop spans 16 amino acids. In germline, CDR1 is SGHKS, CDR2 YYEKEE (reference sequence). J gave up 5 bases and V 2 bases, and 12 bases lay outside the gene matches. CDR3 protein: CASSFGTAGVKTEAFF. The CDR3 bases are TGTGCCAGCAGCTTCGGGACAGCTGGTGTTAAAACTGAAGCTTTCTTT.

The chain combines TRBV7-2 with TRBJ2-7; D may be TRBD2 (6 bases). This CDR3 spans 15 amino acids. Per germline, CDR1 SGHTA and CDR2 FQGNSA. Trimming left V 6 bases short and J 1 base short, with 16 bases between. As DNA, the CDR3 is TGTGCCAGCAGTCCTGACCTAGCGCTTTCCTACGAGCAGTACTTC. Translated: CASSPDLALSYEQYF.

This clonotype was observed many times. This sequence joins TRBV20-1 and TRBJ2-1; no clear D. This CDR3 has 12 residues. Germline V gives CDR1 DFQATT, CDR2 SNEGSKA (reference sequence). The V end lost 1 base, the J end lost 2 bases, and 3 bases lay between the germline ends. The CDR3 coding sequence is TGCAGTGCTAGAGTCACCTACAATGAGCAGTTCTTC. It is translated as CSARVTYNEQFF.

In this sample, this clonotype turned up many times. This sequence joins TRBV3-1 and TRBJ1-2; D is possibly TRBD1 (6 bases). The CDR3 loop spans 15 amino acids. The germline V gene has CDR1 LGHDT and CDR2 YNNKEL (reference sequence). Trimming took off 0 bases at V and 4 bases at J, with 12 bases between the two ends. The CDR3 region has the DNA TGTGCCAGCAGCCAAGAGTCGGGGGCTGGCTATGGCTACACCTTC. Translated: CASSQESGAGYGYTF.

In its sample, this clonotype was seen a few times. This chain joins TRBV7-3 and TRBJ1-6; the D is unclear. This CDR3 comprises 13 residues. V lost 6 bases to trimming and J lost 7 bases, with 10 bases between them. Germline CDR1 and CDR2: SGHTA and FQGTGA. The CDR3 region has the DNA TGTGCCAGCAGTCAAAATCAGAATTCACCCCTCCACTTT. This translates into CASSQNQNSPLHF.

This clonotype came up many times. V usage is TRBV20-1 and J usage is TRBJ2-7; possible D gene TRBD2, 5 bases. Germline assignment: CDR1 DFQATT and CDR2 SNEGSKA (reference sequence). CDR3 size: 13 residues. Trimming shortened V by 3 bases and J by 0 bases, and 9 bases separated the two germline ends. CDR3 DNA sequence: TGCAGTGCTAGCACCGGAGGCTCCTACGAGCAGTACGTC. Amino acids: CSASTGGSYEQYV.

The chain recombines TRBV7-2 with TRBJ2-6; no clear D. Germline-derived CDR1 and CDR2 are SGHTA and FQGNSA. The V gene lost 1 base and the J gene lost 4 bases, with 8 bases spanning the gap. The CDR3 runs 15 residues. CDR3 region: CASSLVAKGANVLTF. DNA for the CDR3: TGTGCCAGCAGCTTAGTGGCAAAGGGGGCCAACGTCCTGACTTTC.